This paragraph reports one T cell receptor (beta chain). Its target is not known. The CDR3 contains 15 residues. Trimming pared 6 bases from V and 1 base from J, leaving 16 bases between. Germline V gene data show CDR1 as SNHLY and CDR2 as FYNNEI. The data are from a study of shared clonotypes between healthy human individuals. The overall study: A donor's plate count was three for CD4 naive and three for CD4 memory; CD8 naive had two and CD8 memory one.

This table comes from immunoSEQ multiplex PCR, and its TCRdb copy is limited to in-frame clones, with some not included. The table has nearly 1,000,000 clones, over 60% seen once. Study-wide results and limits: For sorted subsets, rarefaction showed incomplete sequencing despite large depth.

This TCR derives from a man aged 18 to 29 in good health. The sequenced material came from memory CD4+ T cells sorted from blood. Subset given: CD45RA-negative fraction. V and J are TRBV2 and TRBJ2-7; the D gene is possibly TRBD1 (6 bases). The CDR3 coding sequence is TGTGCCAGCAGCCCCCAGGGGACCCCATCCTACGAGCAGTACTTC. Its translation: CASSPQGTPSYEQYF.